The 10 T cell receptor beta chains below come from one sample, sequenced in a study of blood T cell repertoires in COVID-19. Some clones are missing from TCRdb's copy, which holds only in-frame ones; the method was immunoSEQ multiplex PCR. Of some 55,000 clones in the sample, roughly nine tenths were seen once. Sequencing was performed on peripheral blood. The source of these receptors is a woman in her thirties or forties with active COVID-19.

This clone has only one observation. The rearrangement uses TRBV18 and TRBJ1-1, with a weak D call TRBD1 (5 bases). The CDR3 is 14 amino acids. From germline, CDR1 is KGHSH and CDR2 LQKENI. V was shortened by 1 base and J by 8 bases, with 14 bases between the two germline ends. CDR3 amino acids: CASSPRKKAGEAFF. The CDR3 nucleotides read TGTGCCAGCTCACCACGTAAAAAGGCAGGGGAAGCTTTCTTT.

The chain joins TRBV29-1 to TRBJ1-5; 11 bases line up with TRBD1. V trimming: 6 bases; J trimming: 7 bases; junction bases outside the gene matches: 5. The CDR3 is made up of 13 amino acids. Germline CDR1 reads SQVTM; CDR2 reads ANQGSEA. The CDR3 DNA is TGCAGCGTCGGGACAGGGGGAAGGCAGCCCCAGCATTTT. It is translated as CSVGTGGRQPQHF.

This clone appeared a few times. V and J are TRBV7-3 and TRBJ1-2; the D is unclear. Germline V CDR1 and CDR2: SGHTA, FQGTGA. V was trimmed by 0 bases and J by 3 bases, leaving 5 bases between them. The CDR3 has 13 amino acids. CDR3 amino acids: CASSLTRDYGYTF. Written as DNA, the CDR3 is TGTGCCAGCAGCTTAACCCGGGACTATGGCTACACCTTC.

V is TRBV6-1 and J is TRBJ1-1; perhaps TRBD1 as D (6 bases). CDR3 size: 15 residues. Trimming took 2 bases from V and 5 from J, leaving 15 bases between them. Germline V gene sequence: CDR1 MNHNS, CDR2 SASEGT. CDR3 DNA sequence: TGTGCCAGCAGTGAACTTGGGGGCCTGAGGACTGAAGCTTTCTTT. Translated, it gives CASSELGGLRTEAFF.

This clone was counted a single time. V and J are TRBV5-1 and TRBJ1-1; D gene ambiguous. CDR3 length: 13 residues. CDR1 and CDR2 from the germline V gene are SGHRS and YFSETQ. The V and J ends lost 5 bases and 2 bases respectively, with 10 bases between them. Written as DNA, the CDR3 is TGCGCCAGCAGTGAGGGTCATAACACTGAAGCTTTCTTT. Its protein is CASSEGHNTEAFF.

This clone has only one observation. This sequence joins TRBV6-1 and TRBJ2-1; 7 bases are shared with TRBD2. After removal of 3 bases from V and 7 bases from J, the junction contained 6 bases not matched to a gene. Germline CDR1 and CDR2: MNHNS and SASEGT. The CDR3 has 14 residues. CDR3 sequence: CASSDQAGENEQFF. The CDR3 nucleotides are TGTGCCAGCAGTGATCAGGCGGGGGAAAATGAGCAGTTCTTC.

The V gene is TRBV7-2, the J gene TRBJ1-2; 7 positions agree with TRBD1. The germline V gene encodes CDR1 SGHTA and CDR2 FQGNSA. CDR3 length: 14 residues. Trimming took 4 bases from V and 4 from J; bases not matched to a gene: 6. CDR3 in amino acids: CASSYTGTVYGYTF. The CDR3 DNA reads TGTGCCAGCAGCTATACCGGGACAGTCTATGGCTACACCTTC.

The rearrangement joins TRBV10-3 to TRBJ1-2, with 7 bases lining up with TRBD1. The CDR3 sequence is 16 residues long. Germline V gives CDR1 ENHRY, CDR2 SYGVKD. Trimming at V came to 0 bases and at J to 6 bases, leaving 10 bases not matched to a gene. CDR3 nucleotide sequence: TGTGCCATCAGTGAGTCACCCGGACAGGTCAGGGATGGCTACACCTTC. Residues: CAISESPGQVRDGYTF.

This clone has more than one count but fewer than ten. V usage is TRBV5-1 and J usage is TRBJ1-1; D gene unclear. V dropped 8 bases and J dropped 1 base, with 9 bases sitting between them. The CDR3 contains 12 residues. Germline V lookup: CDR1 SGHRS, CDR2 YFSETQ. The CDR3 DNA is TGCGCCAGTGGGAGGGAGAACACTGAAGCTTTCTTT. Encoded protein: CASGRENTEAFF.

The chain uses TRBV3-1 (or the pseudogene TRBV3-2) and TRBJ2-5, with 7 positions matching TRBD1. The CDR3 runs to 15 residues. Trimming removed 1 base from V and 5 bases from J; junction bases left unmatched: 7. Germline CDR1 is LGHDT and CDR2 is YNNKEL (reference sequence). CDR3 region: CASSQGPTGRETQYF. The DNA for the CDR3 is TGTGCCAGCAGCCAAGGACCGACAGGGCGTGAGACCCAGTACTTC.